This is a list of T cell receptor beta chains from one sample in a study of spatial heterogeneity in lung cancer. Each CDR3 protein gets one entry after TCRdb re-called the 5' RACE reads with MiXCR. Among more than 10,000 distinct CDR3 sequences listed, roughly 5.1% were seen once. The sequencing here drew on PBMCs, taken at surgery. The receptors were sampled from a male donor with early-stage non-small cell lung cancer. CDR3s include the opening cysteine and the closing phenylalanine or tryptophan.

V,CDR3
TRBV28,CASSPRAMNTEAFF
TRBV2,CASNLAGQETQYF
TRBV20-1,CSAGTSRVETQYF
TRBV6-5,CASSATSGSTDTQYF
TRBV3-1,CASSQETPGTSGMNEQFF
TRBV29-1,CSVEALAGGLGEQFF
TRBV6-6,CASSPQGRELFF
TRBV7-2,CVSSLGTVSYEQYF
TRBV11-1,CASSLVSIHEQYF
TRBV29-1,CSVKSETQYF